Presented here are 5 T cell receptor beta chains from one specimen sequenced in a study of control samples from healthy donors and cancer patients. Repertoires were generated with immunoSEQ multiplex PCR, while TCRdb's copy carries only in-frame clones and drops some. The table lists around 74,000 clones, almost 95% of them singletons, with 5.8% in the top ten. The sequencing input was blood. Every receptor here comes from a woman aged 55-69 years in good health.

The chain carries TRBV2 and TRBJ2-3; 13 bases line up with TRBD2. The CDR3 is 15 amino acids. V lost 8 bases and J lost 2; bases outside the gene matches: 4. Germline CDR1 and CDR2: SNHLY and FYNNEI. The CDR3 spells CASDGLAGATDTQYF. The CDR3 nucleotides read TGTGCCAGCGACGGACTAGCGGGAGCCACAGATACGCAGTATTTT. Combining the CDR3 with reference TRBV2 and TRBJ2-3 gives the whole variable domain EPEVTQTPSHQVTQMGQEVILRCVPISNHLYFYWYRQILGQKVEFLVSFYNNEISEKSEIFDDQFSVERPDGSNFTLKIRSTKLEDSAMYFCASDGLAGATDTQYFGPGTRLTVL.

This chain joins TRBV7-9 and TRBJ1-6, with D possibly being TRBD1 (5 bases). The CDR3 sequence is 17 residues long. The V end lost 10 bases, the J end lost 6 bases, and 25 bases lay between the germline ends. Germline V gene data show CDR1 as SEHNR and CDR2 as FQNEAQ (reference sequence). The CDR3: CATRRGDLDSPNSPLHF. In nucleotides, the CDR3 is TGTGCCACCAGAAGGGGAGACTTAGACAGCCCTAATTCACCCCTCCACTTT.

The J gene is TRBJ1-2, the V gene TRBV15, with a weak D call TRBD1 (5 bases). This CDR3 has 15 residues. From germline, CDR1 is LNHNV and CDR2 YYDKDF (reference sequence). Deletions cut 0 bases from V and 4 bases from J, with 12 bases between. CDR3 sequence (DNA): TGTGCCACCAGCAGAGATCCCGGGACTAGCTATGGCTACACCTTC. It encodes CATSRDPGTSYGYTF.

A single count supports this clone. The chain joins TRBV5-4 to TRBJ1-1, with D possibly matching TRBD1 (5 bases). Trimming pared 0 bases from V and 0 bases from J, leaving 9 bases between. The CDR3 has 15 residues. Looked up from germline, CDR1 is SGHNT and CDR2 is YYREEE (reference sequence). For the CDR3, the DNA is TGTGCCAGCAGCTTGGGACAGAATCTGAACACTGAAGCTTTCTTT. Encoded protein: CASSLGQNLNTEAFF.

This clone was observed a few times. The rearrangement uses TRBV19 and TRBJ2-1, with TRBD2 as a possible D gene (6 bases). The CDR3 has 14 amino acids. Germline-derived CDR1 and CDR2 are LNHDA and SQIVND (reference sequence). The germline V and J ends were trimmed by 5 bases and 2 bases, with 10 bases remaining between them. DNA of the CDR3: TGTGCCAGTAGTTCCGGGAGCCCCTACAATGAGCAGTTCTTC. This encodes CASSSGSPYNEQFF.